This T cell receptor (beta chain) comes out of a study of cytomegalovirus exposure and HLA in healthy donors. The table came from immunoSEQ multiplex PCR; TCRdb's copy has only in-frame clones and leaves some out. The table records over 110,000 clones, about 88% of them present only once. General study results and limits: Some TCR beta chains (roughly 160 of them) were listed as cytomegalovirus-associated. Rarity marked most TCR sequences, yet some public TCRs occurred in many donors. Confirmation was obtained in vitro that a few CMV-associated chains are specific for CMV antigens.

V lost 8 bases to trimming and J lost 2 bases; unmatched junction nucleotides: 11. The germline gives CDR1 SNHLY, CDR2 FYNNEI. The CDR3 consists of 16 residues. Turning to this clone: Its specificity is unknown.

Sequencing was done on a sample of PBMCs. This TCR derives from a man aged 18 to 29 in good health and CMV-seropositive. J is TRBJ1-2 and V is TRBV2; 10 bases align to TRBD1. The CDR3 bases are TGTGCCAGCTCGGGAGACAGGGGGCTTGTCAACTATGGCTACACCTTC. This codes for CASSGDRGLVNYGYTF.